This is a list of T cell receptor beta chains from one sample in a study of graft-versus-host responses after intestinal transplantation. Measured with immunoSEQ multiplex PCR; TCRdb has only the in-frame clones, and not every one. This table holds about 9,800 clones, around four fifths found once. The sequencing used ileum tissue, collected approximately 530 days after intestinal transplant. Receptors originate from a human patient who received an intestinal transplant, so some T cells may come from the graft donor. Both conserved end residues are part of each CDR3. D genes are given only for firm matches. Clone size, where shown, is once, few, many, or a class for clones that have expanded.

V: TRBV7-9
length: 12
size: .
J: TRBJ2-7
D: TRBD1
DNA: TGTGCCAGCAGCCAGACAGGGAACGAGCAGTACTTC
CDR3: CASSQTGNEQYF

V: TRBV7-9
length: 14
size: .
J: TRBJ1-1
D: .
DNA: TGTGCCAGCAGCTTAAGGGAGTCGGGGACTGAAGCTTTCTTT
CDR3: CASSLRESGTEAFF

V: TRBV30
length: 14
size: .
J: TRBJ1-2
D: .
DNA: TGTGCCTGGAGTCCCCGGAGGGCAACCAGGGGCTACACCTTC
CDR3: CAWSPRRATRGYTF

V: TRBV13
length: 15
size: .
J: TRBJ2-1
D: TRBD2
DNA: TGTGCCAGCAGCGGAGAGGGGAGGGCTTACAATGAGCAGTTCTTC
CDR3: CASSGEGRAYNEQFF

V: TRBV9
length: 12
size: few
J: TRBJ2-7
D: .
DNA: TGTGCCAGCAGCGTTTCCAGCGGCCCTTTGTACTTC
CDR3: CASSVSSGPLYF

V: TRBV27
length: 15
size: .
J: TRBJ1-1
D: TRBD1
DNA: TGTGCCAGCGCCCGACAGGGGTTCATGAACACTGAAGCTTTCTTT
CDR3: CASARQGFMNTEAFF

V: TRBV7-9
length: 16
size: .
J: TRBJ2-7
D: .
DNA: TGTGCCAGCAGCAATTCCCGGGCTCAAAAGTCCTACGAGCAGTACTTC
CDR3: CASSNSRAQKSYEQYF

V: TRBV6-1
length: 14
size: .
J: TRBJ2-3
D: TRBD1
DNA: TGTGCCAGCAGTGAGGACAGGGGGCCAGATACGCAGTATTTT
CDR3: CASSEDRGPDTQYF

V: TRBV9
length: 13
size: .
J: TRBJ1-4
D: .
DNA: TGTGCCAGCAGCGTAGACCTTAATGAAAAACTGTTTTTT
CDR3: CASSVDLNEKLFF

V: TRBV4-2
length: 17
size: .
J: TRBJ2-3
D: TRBD2
DNA: TGTGCCAGCAGCCAAGGGACTGGCAGCGGGACCACAGATACGCAGTATTTT
CDR3: CASSQGTGSGTTDTQYF

V: TRBV7-2
length: 16
size: .
J: TRBJ2-7
D: .
DNA: TGTGCCAGCAGCCGTGGCCGGGGGCGCGTCTCCTACGAGCAGTACTTC
CDR3: CASSRGRGRVSYEQYF

V: TRBV11-3
length: 15
size: .
J: TRBJ1-4
D: .
DNA: TGTGCCAGCAGCTTCTCAGGGGCCACTAATGAAAAACTGTTTTTT
CDR3: CASSFSGATNEKLFF

V: TRBV18
length: 14
size: .
J: TRBJ1-4
D: .
DNA: TGTGCCAGCTCACCAGGGCGCCAGGGTGAAAAACTGTTTTTT
CDR3: CASSPGRQGEKLFF

V: TRBV6-1
length: 11
size: .
J: TRBJ1-2
D: .
DNA: TGTGCCAGCAGTGAAGAGTATGGCTACACCTTC
CDR3: CASSEEYGYTF

V: TRBV23-1
length: 13
size: once
J: TRBJ2-5
D: TRBD1
DNA: TGCGCCAGCAGTCAATTTACAGGGGACGGGCAGTACTTC
CDR3: CASSQFTGDGQYF

V: TRBV2
length: 16
size: .
J: TRBJ1-5
D: .
DNA: TGTGCCAGCAGTGAAGGGATTAAGGACGGGAATCAGCCCCAGCATTTT
CDR3: CASSEGIKDGNQPQHF

V: TRBV5-3
length: 15
size: .
J: TRBJ2-7
D: .
DNA: TGTGCCAGAAGCTTGTCCCCAGGGGCGTTCTACGAGCAGTACTTC
CDR3: CARSLSPGAFYEQYF

V: TRBV29-1
length: 11
size: .
J: TRBJ1-1
D: .
DNA: TGCAGCGTGTCGCATCGAGGGGAAGCTTTCTTT
CDR3: CSVSHRGEAFF

V: TRBV21-1
length: 20
size: .
J: TRBJ1-5
D: .
DNA: TGTGCCAGCAGCAATGAGGTAACAGACAGGGATCGCGGTAGCAATCAGCCCCAGCATTTT
CDR3: CASSNEVTDRDRGSNQPQHF

V: TRBV14
length: 18
size: .
J: TRBJ2-7
D: .
DNA: TGTGCCAGCAGCCCAAGGGGGTACTTTCGGACAGTACCCTACGAGCAGTACTTC
CDR3: CASSPRGYFRTVPYEQYF

V: TRBV27
length: 16
size: .
J: TRBJ1-6
D: .
DNA: TGTGCCAGCAGTTTATTCGGACAGAGTTCATGGTCACCCCTCCACTTT
CDR3: CASSLFGQSSWSPLHF

V: TRBV4-1
length: 19
size: .
J: TRBJ2-1
D: TRBD2
DNA: TGCGCCAGCAGCCAAGTTAGCGGGAGAGGTCCCCGCTCCTACAATGAGCAGTTCTTC
CDR3: CASSQVSGRGPRSYNEQFF

V: TRBV12-1
length: 14
size: .
J: TRBJ2-6
D: .
DNA: TGTGCCAGCAGCTTATACGCAGGGGCCAACGTCCTGACTTTC
CDR3: CASSLYAGANVLTF

V: TRBV10-3
length: 14
size: .
J: TRBJ2-7
D: .
DNA: TGTGCCATCAGCTGGGGTGACAGGACCTACGAGCAGTACTTC
CDR3: CAISWGDRTYEQYF

V: TRBV5-1
length: 14
size: .
J: TRBJ2-7
D: TRBD2
DNA: TGCGCCAGCAGCTTGGGGCGGACTAGCAGCGAGCAGTACTTC
CDR3: CASSLGRTSSEQYF

V: TRBV25-1
length: 15
size: .
J: TRBJ2-7
D: .
DNA: TGTGCCAGCTCCAGTTTTGAGGGGCCCCCCTACGAGCAGTACTTC
CDR3: CASSSFEGPPYEQYF

V: TRBV6-5
length: 15
size: few
J: TRBJ1-4
D: TRBD1
DNA: TGTGCCACCCGGGGACAGGGGACAACTAATGAAAAACTGTTTTTT
CDR3: CATRGQGTTNEKLFF

V: TRBV5-1
length: 15
size: once
J: TRBJ2-3
D: .
DNA: TGCGCCAGCAGCTTGGCCCGGGCCCTCACAGATACGCAGTATTTT
CDR3: CASSLARALTDTQYF

V: TRBV30
length: 16
size: .
J: TRBJ2-1
D: .
DNA: TGTGCCTGGAGTGTACGGGGTCGGGGTTCCTACAATGAGCAGTTCTTC
CDR3: CAWSVRGRGSYNEQFF

V: TRBV6-1
length: 15
size: .
J: TRBJ2-2
D: .
DNA: TGTGCCCGCAGTGAGCCCCCGCACACGACCGGGGAGCTGTTTTTT
CDR3: CARSEPPHTTGELFF

V: TRBV14
length: 16
size: .
J: TRBJ1-4
D: .
DNA: TGTGCCAGCAGCCAAGCTCGCGGGGCGATGAATGAAAAACTGTTTTTT
CDR3: CASSQARGAMNEKLFF

V: TRBV10-3
length: 13
size: .
J: TRBJ2-3
D: TRBD2
DNA: TGTGCCACCGGGACTAGCGGCACAGATACGCAGTATTTT
CDR3: CATGTSGTDTQYF

V: TRBV6-1
length: 14
size: .
J: TRBJ1-6
D: .
DNA: TGTGCCAGCAGTCTAACAGAATCGAATTCACCCCTCCACTTT
CDR3: CASSLTESNSPLHF

V: TRBV5-5
length: 16
size: .
J: TRBJ1-4
D: .
DNA: TGTGCCAGCAGCCCTTATCAGGGCGCAACTAATGAAAAACTGTTTTTT
CDR3: CASSPYQGATNEKLFF

V: TRBV7-6
length: 16
size: .
J: TRBJ1-5
D: TRBD1
DNA: TGTGCCAGCAGCCCCTACCGGGACAGGCAACCTCAGCCCCAGCATTTT
CDR3: CASSPYRDRQPQPQHF

V: TRBV5-4
length: 16
size: .
J: TRBJ2-1
D: TRBD2
DNA: TGTGCCAGCAGCGGTGGACTAGCGGGAGTTGCCAATGAGCAGTTCTTC
CDR3: CASSGGLAGVANEQFF

V: TRBV28
length: 16
size: .
J: TRBJ2-7
D: TRBD2
DNA: TGTGCCAGCAGCGACCCGCGGGGGGGTTTCCGCTACGAGCAGTACTTC
CDR3: CASSDPRGGFRYEQYF

V: TRBV4-3
length: 14
size: few
J: TRBJ1-3
D: TRBD1
DNA: TGCGCCAGCAGCCCTGGGACAGGGGGAAACACCATATATTTT
CDR3: CASSPGTGGNTIYF

V: TRBV7-6
length: 14
size: .
J: TRBJ2-2
D: .
DNA: TGTGCCAGCAGCGCAGACTGGATCACCGGGGAGCTGTTTTTT
CDR3: CASSADWITGELFF

V: TRBV6-1
length: 14
size: .
J: TRBJ1-5
D: .
DNA: TGTGCCAGCAGTGGACAGACCCTCAATCAGCCCCAGCATTTT
CDR3: CASSGQTLNQPQHF

V: TRBV6-1
length: 16
size: .
J: TRBJ1-3
D: .
DNA: TGTGCCAGCAGTGAAGGTCCTTCGTGGATGAGAAACACCATATATTTT
CDR3: CASSEGPSWMRNTIYF

V: TRBV6-6
length: 14
size: .
J: TRBJ2-7
D: .
DNA: TGTGCCAGCAGTACCCGGACGGTTACCTACGAGCAGTACTTC
CDR3: CASSTRTVTYEQYF

V: TRBV5-4
length: 14
size: .
J: TRBJ1-1
D: TRBD1
DNA: TGTGCCAGCAGCAGGGACAGGGCGAACACTGTAGCTTTCTTT
CDR3: CASSRDRANTVAFF

V: TRBV9
length: 16
size: few
J: TRBJ2-4
D: .
DNA: TGTGCCAGCAGCGTAAAGGGTGGGAAGCCAAAAAACATTCAGTACTTC
CDR3: CASSVKGGKPKNIQYF

V: TRBV7-6
length: 18
size: .
J: TRBJ2-2
D: TRBD2
DNA: TGTGCCAGCAGCGGCCGACTAGCGGGAGAATTTCAAACCGGGGAGCTGTTTTTT
CDR3: CASSGRLAGEFQTGELFF

V: TRBV30
length: 14
size: .
J: TRBJ2-1
D: TRBD2
DNA: TGTGCCTGGAGTCTGCGGGGGGGCATGGATGAGCAGTTCTTC
CDR3: CAWSLRGGMDEQFF

V: TRBV19
length: 13
size: .
J: TRBJ1-2
D: .
DNA: TGTGCCAGTAGTGAAGGGAGGTTCTATGGCTACACCTTC
CDR3: CASSEGRFYGYTF

V: TRBV2
length: 14
size: once
J: TRBJ1-3
D: .
DNA: TGTGCCAGCAGTGCCCAGGGTGCTGGAAACACCATATATTTT
CDR3: CASSAQGAGNTIYF

V: TRBV11-2
length: 15
size: .
J: TRBJ2-7
D: .
DNA: TGTGCCAGCAGCTTATCCCCACAGGGTTACTACGAGCAGTACTTC
CDR3: CASSLSPQGYYEQYF

V: TRBV6-5
length: 15
size: .
J: TRBJ1-4
D: .
DNA: TGTGCCAGCAGCACGTGGGAAGGAGGGGATGAAAAACTGTTTTTT
CDR3: CASSTWEGGDEKLFF